This passage covers 11 T cell receptor beta chains from one sample sequenced in a study of cytotoxic CD8 clonotypes in ibrutinib-treated CLL. TCRdb's table, derived via immunoSEQ multiplex PCR, lists solely in-frame clones and lacks some. The table includes fewer than 400,000 clones, roughly 67% detected once. The sequenced sample was PBMCs, obtained after 36 months of ibrutinib treatment. Receptors were obtained from a human donor with chronic lymphocytic leukemia.

This clone has a handful of counts. This rearrangement joins TRBV7-3 to TRBJ2-1, with 10 bases that match TRBD2. Trimming cost V 6 bases and J 4 bases; bases outside gene matches: 6. The CDR3 has 15 residues. In germline, CDR1 is SGHTA, CDR2 FQGTGA. The CDR3: CASSRTSGGYNEQFF. The CDR3 DNA follows: TGTGCCAGCAGTAGGACTAGCGGAGGTTACAATGAGCAGTTCTTC. Variable domain in full (rest from reference TRBV7-3 and TRBJ2-1): GAGVSQTPSNKVTEKGKYVELRCDPISGHTALYWYRQSLGQGPEFLIYFQGTGAADDSGLPNDRFFAVRPEGSVSTLKIQRTERGDSAVYLCASSRTSGGYNEQFFGPGTRLTVL.

This clone was seen only once. V and J are TRBV28 and TRBJ1-2; 7 bases match TRBD1. This CDR3 is built from 12 residues. Germline V CDR1 and CDR2: MDHEN, SYDVKM. Trimming removed 8 bases from V and 5 bases from J; junction bases left unmatched: 5. The CDR3 here is CASLQGEYGYTF. For the CDR3, the DNA is TGTGCCAGCCTTCAGGGGGAATATGGCTACACCTTC.

This clone was counted a single time. The chain recombines TRBV4-1 with TRBJ1-4; D call uncertain. Deletions cut 3 bases from V and 0 bases from J, with 20 bases between. This CDR3 contains 19 residues. The germline V gene encodes CDR1 MGHRA and CDR2 YSYEKL. For the CDR3, the DNA is TGCGCCAGCAGCCAGTTTCGGGTGATGGGCTTGGCAACTAATGAAAAACTGTTTTTT. Translation: CASSQFRVMGLATNEKLFF.

This chain connects TRBV11-2 to TRBJ1-2; D not resolved. CDR1 is SGHAT and CDR2 is FQNNGV in the germline V gene. This CDR3 has 13 amino acids. The V gene lost 5 bases and the J gene lost 6 bases, with 13 bases spanning the gap. The chain's CDR3 is CASSPTDSHGYTF. DNA for the CDR3: TGTGCCAGCAGCCCAACAGACTCCCATGGCTACACCTTC.

V is TRBV10-1 and J is TRBJ2-7; D may match TRBD1 or TRBD2 (5 bases each). The V end lost 2 bases, the J end lost 5 bases, and 7 bases lay between the germline ends. The CDR3 extends over 12 amino acids. Germline V gene lookup returns CDR1 WNHNN and CDR2 SYGVQD (reference sequence). The CDR3 DNA sequence: TGCGCCAGCAGTGAGATGGGGGACGAGCAGTACTTC. Its translation: CASSEMGDEQYF.

The chain links TRBV18 to TRBJ1-1; D uncertain. In germline, CDR1 is KGHSH, CDR2 LQKENI. V lost 4 bases and J lost 0, with 12 bases in between. CDR3 length: 15 residues. The CDR3 DNA is TGTGCCAGCTCACGGGTTGGAAGCATGAACACTGAAGCTTTCTTT. It encodes CASSRVGSMNTEAFF.

This clone came up a few times. The genes are TRBV27 and TRBJ2-7; a possible D gene is TRBD1 (5 bases). V was clipped by 2 bases and J by 0 bases, with 8 bases between them. Germline V lookup: CDR1 MNHEY, CDR2 SMNVEV (reference sequence). The CDR3 totals 14 residues. The CDR3 loop is CASSLGAGSYEQYF. The CDR3 DNA reads as TGTGCCAGCAGTTTAGGGGCAGGCTCCTACGAGCAGTACTTC.

The chain couples TRBV1 to TRBJ2-5; the table's TRBD2 call for D was not verified on the DNA. TRBV1 corresponds to a pseudogene. The CDR3 has 17 amino acids. The CDR3 loop reads CTSSQDTSAGKRETQYF. In DNA, the CDR3 is TGCACCAGCAGCCAAGACACTAGCGCGGGGAAGAGGGAGACCCAGTACTTC.

The chain joins TRBV2 to TRBJ2-7; a weak D match, TRBD2 (5 bases). The CDR3 loop spans 15 amino acids. Trimming pared 5 bases from V and 0 bases from J, leaving 14 bases between. CDR1 is SNHLY and CDR2 is FYNNEI in the germline V gene. The DNA for the CDR3 is TGTGCCAGCAGTAGAGGGTTCTTAAGCTCCTACGAGCAGTACTTC. It is translated as CASSRGFLSSYEQYF.

This clone was recorded a few times. The rearrangement links TRBV28 to TRBJ1-4; perhaps TRBD1 as D (5 bases). Germline assignment: CDR1 MDHEN and CDR2 SYDVKM. The CDR3 is made up of 17 amino acids. V lost 3 bases, J lost 8 bases, and 22 bases lay in between. CDR3: CASSLGTLGFGQEKLFF. The CDR3 nucleotides are TGTGCCAGCAGTTTGGGGACCCTGGGGTTTGGTCAGGAAAAACTGTTTTTT.

The chain recombines TRBV29-1 with TRBJ1-1; D is unresolved. The CDR3 is 15 amino acids. Per germline, CDR1 SQVTM and CDR2 ANQGSEA. Trimming removed 4 bases from V and 3 bases from J, with 18 bases in between. CDR3 residues: CSVVGSSMRDTEAFF. CDR3 DNA sequence: TGCAGCGTTGTGGGATCTTCTATGCGGGACACTGAAGCTTTCTTT.